One TCR beta chain is described in this entry. Antigen unknown. The data belong to a study of OX40 agonist ivuxolimab in advanced cancers. Patients were ineligible given autoimmune disease history or systemic immunosuppression. The CDR3 has 14 amino acids. Trimming took off 1 base at V and 5 bases at J, with 12 bases between the two ends. Germline loops: CDR1 SGHNT, CDR2 YENEEA. TCRdb's table, derived via immunoSEQ multiplex PCR, lists solely in-frame clones and lacks some. Here the sample spans 50,000 to 70,000 clones, around 81% being singletons. Points from the study as a whole: Mean expanded clone counts were higher in CD8+ than CD4+ T cells.

Sequenced material: CD4+ or CD8+ T cells sorted from blood, taken in a trial of the OX40 agonist ivuxolimab. V usage is TRBV11-3 and J usage is TRBJ2-7, with D possibly matching TRBD2 (6 bases). This receptor was identified in an adult with an advanced solid tumor such as melanoma, head and neck, liver or kidney cancer. DNA for the CDR3: TGTGCCAGCAGCTTAGGCGGGGCGAACCACGAGCAGTACTTC. This gives the protein CASSLGGANHEQYF.